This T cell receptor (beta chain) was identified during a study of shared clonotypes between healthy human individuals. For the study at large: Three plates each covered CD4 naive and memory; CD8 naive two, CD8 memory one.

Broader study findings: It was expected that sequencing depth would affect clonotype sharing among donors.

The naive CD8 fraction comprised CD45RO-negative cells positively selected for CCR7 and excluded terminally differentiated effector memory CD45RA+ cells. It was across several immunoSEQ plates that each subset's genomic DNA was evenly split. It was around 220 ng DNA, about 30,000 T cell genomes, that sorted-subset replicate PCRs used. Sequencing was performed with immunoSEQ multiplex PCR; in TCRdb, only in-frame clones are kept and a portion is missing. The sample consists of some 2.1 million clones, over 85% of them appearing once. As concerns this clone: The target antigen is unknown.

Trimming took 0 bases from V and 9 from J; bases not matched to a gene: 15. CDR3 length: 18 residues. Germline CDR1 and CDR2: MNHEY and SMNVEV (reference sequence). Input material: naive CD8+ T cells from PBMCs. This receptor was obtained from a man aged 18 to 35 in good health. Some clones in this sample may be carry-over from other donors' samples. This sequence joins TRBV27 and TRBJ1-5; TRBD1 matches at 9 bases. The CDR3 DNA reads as TGTGCCAGCAGTTTATCTGGGGGCAACCGGGACAGGGCTTGGCCCCAGCATTTT. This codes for CASSLSGGNRDRAWPQHF.